What follows is one TCR beta chain and its context. These data originate in a study of T cells expressing NK-cell markers. TCRdb reanalyzed the 5' RACE reads, giving one entry per CDR3 protein sequence and no DNA. This table lists almost 450,000 distinct CDR3 sequences. The CDR3 runs 15 residues. Germline CDR1 SGDLS, CDR2 YYNGEE. What was sequenced was blood T cells: a sorted CD56 or NKG2C T cell subset, CD4+ or CD8+ T cells, or bulk PBMC T cells (not recorded which). The sequence came from a woman aged 18 to 75 in good health. The V call is TRBV9, the J call TRBJ1-1. The CDR3 loop reads CASSVVGHLNTEAFF.